One and the same sample provided the 12 T cell receptor beta chains below, sequenced in a study of radiation and T cells in renal cell carcinoma. Measured with immunoSEQ multiplex PCR; TCRdb has only the in-frame clones, and not every one. Of just under 150,000 clones listed, roughly 90% are singletons. The time point here: blood 4 weeks post-SBRT, at nephrectomy. Documented treatment: 15 Gy SBRT to primary tumor, nephrectomy 4 weeks later. Sequences were derived from blood, sampled from a patient whose treatment included radiotherapy and nephrectomy. The receptors were gathered from a woman aged 50 to 60 with renal cell carcinoma.

This clone is a singleton in its sample. The chain joins TRBV19 to TRBJ1-5; D is unresolved. Germline CDR1 and CDR2: LNHDA and SQIVND (reference sequence). V was shortened by 3 bases and J by 4 bases, with 7 bases between the two germline ends. This CDR3 comprises 13 residues. DNA of the CDR3: TGTGCCAGTAGTATCCCCCCTAATCAGCCCCAGCATTTT. Protein: CASSIPPNQPQHF.

CDR3 loop: CASSLRDRVDEQYF. The CDR3 bases are TGTGCCAGCAGTCTCCGGGACAGGGTCGACGAGCAGTACTTC. This chain links TRBV6-1 with TRBJ2-7; 9 bases are shared with TRBD1. The length of the CDR3 is 14 residues. Losses at the gene ends were 5 bases for V and 5 bases for J; bases not matched to a gene: 7. Germline CDR1 and CDR2: MNHNS and SASEGT.

The chain's CDR3 is CASSLGPENTEAFF. The CDR3 coding sequence is TGCGCCAGCAGCTTGGGTCCGGAGAACACTGAAGCTTTCTTT. The genes are TRBV5-1 and TRBJ1-1; no definite D call. This CDR3 has 14 residues. The germline gives CDR1 SGHRS, CDR2 YFSETQ. V dropped 0 bases and J dropped 1 base, with 7 bases sitting between them.

This clone was picked up a small number of times. This chain uses TRBV11-2 with TRBJ2-7; D is unresolved. The CDR3 runs 11 residues. Looked up from germline, CDR1 is SGHAT and CDR2 is FQNNGV. Trimming stripped 5 bases from V and 5 bases from J, with 7 bases between. The chain's CDR3 is CASSPADEQYF. The DNA of the CDR3 is TGTGCCAGCAGCCCAGCCGACGAGCAGTACTTC.

This clone appeared once. The CDR3 sequence is CASSPSRPGETQYF. The CDR3, as DNA: TGTGCCAGCAGCCCTTCCCGCCCCGGCGAGACCCAGTACTTC. This chain links TRBV28 with TRBJ2-5; D remains unclear. CDR3 length: 14 residues. CDR1 and CDR2 (germline): MDHEN, SYDVKM. Trimming removed 6 bases from V and 5 bases from J, with 16 bases in between.

This clone was recorded a few times. The V call is TRBV7-9, the J call TRBJ1-1, with a tentative D call TRBD1 (5 bases). This CDR3 region has 13 residues. Trimming cost V 5 bases and J 1 base, with 8 bases left between them. Per the germline V gene, CDR1 is SEHNR and CDR2 is FQNEAQ (reference sequence). The CDR3 region is CASSTTENTEAFF. In nucleotides, the CDR3 is TGTGCCAGCAGCACGACAGAGAACACTGAAGCTTTCTTT.

This chain links TRBV7-9 with TRBJ1-1; 7 bases are shared with TRBD1. There are 16 residues in the CDR3. The V gene's germline CDR1 is SEHNR and CDR2 FQNEAQ (reference sequence). The V gene end was trimmed by 5 bases and the J gene end by 0 bases; junction bases not matched to a gene: 9. The CDR3 spells CASSQKGARMNTEAFF. The CDR3 DNA is TGTGCCAGCAGCCAGAAGGGGGCACGCATGAACACTGAAGCTTTCTTT.

This chain links TRBV7-2 with TRBJ2-1, with D uncertain. The germline V gene encodes CDR1 SGHTA and CDR2 FQGNSA. The CDR3 loop spans 14 amino acids. Trimming cost V 8 bases and J 7 bases, with 18 bases left between them. The CDR3 region has the DNA TGTGCCAGCTGCCCTAATCTTTTTGTGAATGAGCAGTTCTTC. Its protein product is CASCPNLFVNEQFF. Combining the CDR3 with reference TRBV7-2 and TRBJ2-1 gives the whole variable domain GAGVSQSPSNKVTEKGKDVELRCDPISGHTALYWYRQSLGQGLEFLIYFQGNSAPDKSGLPSDRFSAERTGGSVSTLTIQRTQQEDSAVYLCASCPNLFVNEQFFGPGTRLTVL.

The chain joins TRBV6-6 to TRBJ1-1; weak D call: TRBD1 (6 bases). The CDR3 consists of 14 residues. The V end was cut by 6 bases, the J end by 4 bases, with 15 bases between. In germline, CDR1 is MNHNY, CDR2 SVGAGI (reference sequence). Written as DNA, the CDR3 is TGTGCCAGCAGAGATTTAGGGGGGATCACTGAAGCTTTCTTT. This gives the protein CASRDLGGITEAFF.

The V call is TRBV19, the J call TRBJ1-5; weak D call: TRBD1 (5 bases). V was pared by 4 bases and J by 11 bases, with 15 bases between. CDR3 length: 13 amino acids. Germline assignment: CDR1 LNHDA and CDR2 SQIVND (reference sequence). The CDR3 nucleotides are TGTGCCAGTAGTACGGGACTGCCTAGGACCCAGCATTTT. Translated, it gives CASSTGLPRTQHF.

This clone was counted once. The gene calls are TRBV6-5 and TRBJ1-2; D is unclear. V lost 2 bases, J lost 6 bases, and 16 bases lay in between. The germline V gene has CDR1 MNHEY and CDR2 SVGAGI. The CDR3 contains 15 residues. The CDR3 sequence is CASSYVAAGRDGYTF. In DNA, the CDR3 is TGTGCCAGCAGTTACGTTGCGGCGGGTCGAGATGGCTACACCTTC.

The chain carries TRBV28 and TRBJ2-3; TRBD2 agrees at 11 bases. J lost 8 bases, V lost 3 bases, and 7 bases had no gene match. Germline lookup yields CDR1 MDHEN and CDR2 SYDVKM. CDR3 size: 15 residues. The CDR3 here is CASSLRLAGGVTQYF. The CDR3 nucleotides read TGTGCCAGCAGTTTGCGGCTAGCGGGGGGCGTTACGCAGTATTTT.